These 6 T cell receptor beta chains share one sample of origin, sequenced in a study of blood T cell repertoires in COVID-19. Measured with immunoSEQ multiplex PCR; TCRdb has only the in-frame clones, and not every one. This sample yields hundreds of thousands of clones, of which around 89% are seen a single time; under 9.5% belongs to the top ten. The material sequenced was PBMCs or T cells enriched from blood (not recorded which). These receptors were obtained from a man in his forties or fifties who had recovered from COVID-19.

The chain employs TRBV7-3 and TRBJ2-3, with TRBD1 identical over 7 bases. The germline V gene encodes CDR1 SGHTA and CDR2 FQGTGA. CDR3 length: 15 residues. V lost 4 bases to trimming and J lost 4 bases; unmatched junction nucleotides: 8. CDR3 nucleotide sequence: TGTGCCAGCAGCTATACCGGGACAGTGGCAGATACGCAGTATTTT. Its protein is CASSYTGTVADTQYF.

This clone came up once. The chain joins TRBV3-1 (or the pseudogene TRBV3-2) to TRBJ2-5; TRBD2 agrees at 9 bases. The CDR3 runs 16 residues. V trimming: 4 bases; J trimming: 4 bases; junction bases outside the gene matches: 10. Per the germline V gene, CDR1 is LGHDT and CDR2 is YNNKEL (reference sequence). CDR3: CASSRLIAGAGETQYF. CDR3 coding DNA: TGTGCCAGCAGCCGGCTCATAGCGGGGGCGGGAGAGACCCAGTACTTC.

This clone was counted once. The chain joins TRBV4-1 to TRBJ1-1; 8 bases align to TRBD1. In germline, CDR1 is MGHRA, CDR2 YSYEKL. With 1 base clipped from V and 11 bases from J, the junction kept 9 bases outside the gene matches. CDR3 size: 14 residues. The CDR3, as DNA: TGCGCCAGCAGCCAAGGGACAGGGACTGGGGACGCTTTCTTT. It translates to CASSQGTGTGDAFF.

The rearrangement links TRBV24-1 to TRBJ2-1; TRBD1 aligns across 10 bases. The trim removed 5 bases at V and 4 bases at J, leaving 4 bases unmatched. The CDR3 covers 15 residues. In germline, CDR1 is KGHDR, CDR2 SFDVKD. CDR3 residues: CATSALGQGYNEQFF. In DNA, the CDR3 is TGTGCCACCAGTGCCCTGGGACAGGGGTACAATGAGCAGTTCTTC.

V gene TRBV6-6 combines with J gene TRBJ2-1; D is perhaps TRBD1 (5 bases). Germline V lookup: CDR1 MNHNY, CDR2 SVGAGI (reference sequence). The CDR3 totals 14 residues. Trimming cost V 2 bases and J 6 bases, with 11 bases left between them. The CDR3 DNA sequence: TGTGCCAGCAGTTACAGGGGTGATAGCAATGAGCAGTTCTTC. It is translated as CASSYRGDSNEQFF.

The rearrangement links TRBV19 to TRBJ1-2; a possible D gene is TRBD1 (6 bases). The CDR3 totals 14 residues. Deletions cut 3 bases from V and 5 bases from J, with 13 bases between. In germline, CDR1 is LNHDA, CDR2 SQIVND (reference sequence). Here the CDR3 reads CASSMRAGVYGYTF. The CDR3 nucleotides are TGTGCCAGTAGTATGCGGGCAGGGGTTTATGGCTACACCTTC. The full variable domain, rest sourced from reference TRBV19 and TRBJ1-2, is DGGITQSPKYLFRKEGQNVTLSCEQNLNHDAMYWYRQDPGQGLRLIYYSQIVNDFQKGDIAEGYSVSREKKESFPLTVTSAQKNPTAFYLCASSMRAGVYGYTFGSGTRLTVV.